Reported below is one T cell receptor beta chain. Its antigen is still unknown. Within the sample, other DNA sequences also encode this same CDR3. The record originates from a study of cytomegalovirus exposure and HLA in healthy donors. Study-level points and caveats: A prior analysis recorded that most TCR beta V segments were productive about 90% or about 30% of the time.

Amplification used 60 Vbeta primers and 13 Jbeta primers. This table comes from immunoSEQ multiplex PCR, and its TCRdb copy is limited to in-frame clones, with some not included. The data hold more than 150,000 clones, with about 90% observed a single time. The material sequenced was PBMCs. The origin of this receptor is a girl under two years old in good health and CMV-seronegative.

The CDR3 spells CASSVSQLGLDTEAFF. CDR3 nucleotides: TGTGCCAGCAGCGTGTCACAGCTAGGACTCGATACTGAAGCTTTCTTT. The rearrangement uses TRBV9 and TRBJ1-1; D ambiguous. V dropped 2 bases and J dropped 5 bases, with 19 bases sitting between them. Germline CDR1 reads SGDLS; CDR2 reads YYNGEE. CDR3 length: 16 amino acids.